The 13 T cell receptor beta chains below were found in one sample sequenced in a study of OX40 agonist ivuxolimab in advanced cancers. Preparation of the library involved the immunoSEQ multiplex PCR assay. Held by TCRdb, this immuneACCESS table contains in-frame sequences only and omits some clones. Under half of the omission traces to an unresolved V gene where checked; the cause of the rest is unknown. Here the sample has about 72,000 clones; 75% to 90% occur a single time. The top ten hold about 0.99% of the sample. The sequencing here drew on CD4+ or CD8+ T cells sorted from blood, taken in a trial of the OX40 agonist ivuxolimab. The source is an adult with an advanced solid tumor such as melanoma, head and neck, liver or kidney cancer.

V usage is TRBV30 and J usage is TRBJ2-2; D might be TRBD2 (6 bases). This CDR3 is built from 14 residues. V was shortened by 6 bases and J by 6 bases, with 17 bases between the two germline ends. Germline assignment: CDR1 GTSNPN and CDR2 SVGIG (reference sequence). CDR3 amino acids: CACRDSLPPGELFF. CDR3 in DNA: TGTGCCTGCCGGGACTCCCTTCCCCCCGGGGAGCTGTTTTTT.

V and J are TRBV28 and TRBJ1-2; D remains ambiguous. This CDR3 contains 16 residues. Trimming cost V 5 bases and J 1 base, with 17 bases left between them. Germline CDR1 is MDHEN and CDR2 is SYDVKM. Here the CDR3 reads CASSIGLGADNYGYTF. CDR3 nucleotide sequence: TGTGCCAGCAGTATCGGGCTTGGAGCTGATAACTATGGCTACACCTTC.

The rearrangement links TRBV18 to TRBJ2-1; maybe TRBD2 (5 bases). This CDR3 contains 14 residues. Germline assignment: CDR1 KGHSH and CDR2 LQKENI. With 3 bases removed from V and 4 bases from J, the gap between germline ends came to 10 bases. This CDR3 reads CASSPGLDYNEQFF. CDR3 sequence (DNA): TGTGCCAGCTCACCCGGACTGGATTACAATGAGCAGTTCTTC.

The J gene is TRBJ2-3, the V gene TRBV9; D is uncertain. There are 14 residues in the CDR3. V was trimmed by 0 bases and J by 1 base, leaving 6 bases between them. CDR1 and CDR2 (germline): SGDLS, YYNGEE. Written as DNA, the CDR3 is TGTGCCAGCAGCGTAGATGGTGGCACAGATACGCAGTATTTT. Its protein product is CASSVDGGTDTQYF.

The CDR3 bases are TGTGCCAGCAGCAAAGAGGTGGGAGGCCTGAATGAGCAGTTCTTC. Its protein is CASSKEVGGLNEQFF. The chain carries TRBV21-1 and TRBJ2-1; TRBD2 is the table's D call, not checked against the DNA. TRBV21-1 is reported as a pseudogene. This CDR3 spans 15 amino acids.

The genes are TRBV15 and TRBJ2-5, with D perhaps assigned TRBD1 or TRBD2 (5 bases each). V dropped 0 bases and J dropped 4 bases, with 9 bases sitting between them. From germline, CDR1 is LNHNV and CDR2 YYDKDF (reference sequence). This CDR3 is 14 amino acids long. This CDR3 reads CATSRESGRETQYF. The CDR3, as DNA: TGTGCCACCAGCAGAGAGTCAGGGAGAGAGACCCAGTACTTC.

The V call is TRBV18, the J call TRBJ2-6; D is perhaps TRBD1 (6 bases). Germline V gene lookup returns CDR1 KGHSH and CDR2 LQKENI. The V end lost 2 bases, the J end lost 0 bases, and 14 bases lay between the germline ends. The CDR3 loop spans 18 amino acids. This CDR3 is CASSPATGFSSGANVLTF. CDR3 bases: TGTGCCAGCTCACCAGCGACAGGTTTTAGCTCTGGGGCCAACGTCCTGACTTTC.

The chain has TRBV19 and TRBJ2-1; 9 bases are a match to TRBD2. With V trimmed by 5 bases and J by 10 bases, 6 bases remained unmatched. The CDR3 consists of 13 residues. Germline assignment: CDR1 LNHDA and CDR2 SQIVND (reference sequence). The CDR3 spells CASSGGRAGEQFF. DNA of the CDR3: TGTGCCAGTAGTGGCGGGAGGGCCGGAGAGCAGTTCTTC.

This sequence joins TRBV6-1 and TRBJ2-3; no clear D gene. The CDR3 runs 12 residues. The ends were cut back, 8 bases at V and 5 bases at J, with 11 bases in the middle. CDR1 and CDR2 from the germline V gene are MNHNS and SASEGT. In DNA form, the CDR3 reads TGTGCCAGCTGTCTAGAGCTAGATACGCAGTATTTT. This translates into CASCLELDTQYF.

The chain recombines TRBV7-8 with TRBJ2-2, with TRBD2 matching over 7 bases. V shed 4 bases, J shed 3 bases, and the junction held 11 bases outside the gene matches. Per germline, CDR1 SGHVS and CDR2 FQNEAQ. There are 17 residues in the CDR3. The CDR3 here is CASSSLAWGSYTGELFF. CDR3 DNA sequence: TGTGCCAGCAGCTCACTAGCGTGGGGGAGCTACACCGGGGAGCTGTTTTTT.

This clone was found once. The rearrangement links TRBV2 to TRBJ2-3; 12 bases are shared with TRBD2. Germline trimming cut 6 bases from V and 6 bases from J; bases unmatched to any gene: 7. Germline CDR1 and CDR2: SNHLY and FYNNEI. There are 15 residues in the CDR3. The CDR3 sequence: CASSGLAGLLDTQYF. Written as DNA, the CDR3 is TGTGCCAGCAGCGGACTAGCGGGACTGCTGGATACGCAGTATTTT.

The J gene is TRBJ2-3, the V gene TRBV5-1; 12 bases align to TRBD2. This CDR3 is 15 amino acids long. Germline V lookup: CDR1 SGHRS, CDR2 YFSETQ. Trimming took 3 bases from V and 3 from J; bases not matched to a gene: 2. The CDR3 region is CASSSGTSGTDTQYF. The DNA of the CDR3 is TGCGCCAGCAGCTCCGGGACTAGCGGGACAGATACGCAGTATTTT.

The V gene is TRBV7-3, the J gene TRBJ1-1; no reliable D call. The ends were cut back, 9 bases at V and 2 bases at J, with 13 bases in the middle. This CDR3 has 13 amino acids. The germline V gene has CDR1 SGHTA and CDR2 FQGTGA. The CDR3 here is CASSFSENTEAFF. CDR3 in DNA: TGTGCCAGTTCCTTTTCGGAAAACACTGAAGCTTTCTTT.